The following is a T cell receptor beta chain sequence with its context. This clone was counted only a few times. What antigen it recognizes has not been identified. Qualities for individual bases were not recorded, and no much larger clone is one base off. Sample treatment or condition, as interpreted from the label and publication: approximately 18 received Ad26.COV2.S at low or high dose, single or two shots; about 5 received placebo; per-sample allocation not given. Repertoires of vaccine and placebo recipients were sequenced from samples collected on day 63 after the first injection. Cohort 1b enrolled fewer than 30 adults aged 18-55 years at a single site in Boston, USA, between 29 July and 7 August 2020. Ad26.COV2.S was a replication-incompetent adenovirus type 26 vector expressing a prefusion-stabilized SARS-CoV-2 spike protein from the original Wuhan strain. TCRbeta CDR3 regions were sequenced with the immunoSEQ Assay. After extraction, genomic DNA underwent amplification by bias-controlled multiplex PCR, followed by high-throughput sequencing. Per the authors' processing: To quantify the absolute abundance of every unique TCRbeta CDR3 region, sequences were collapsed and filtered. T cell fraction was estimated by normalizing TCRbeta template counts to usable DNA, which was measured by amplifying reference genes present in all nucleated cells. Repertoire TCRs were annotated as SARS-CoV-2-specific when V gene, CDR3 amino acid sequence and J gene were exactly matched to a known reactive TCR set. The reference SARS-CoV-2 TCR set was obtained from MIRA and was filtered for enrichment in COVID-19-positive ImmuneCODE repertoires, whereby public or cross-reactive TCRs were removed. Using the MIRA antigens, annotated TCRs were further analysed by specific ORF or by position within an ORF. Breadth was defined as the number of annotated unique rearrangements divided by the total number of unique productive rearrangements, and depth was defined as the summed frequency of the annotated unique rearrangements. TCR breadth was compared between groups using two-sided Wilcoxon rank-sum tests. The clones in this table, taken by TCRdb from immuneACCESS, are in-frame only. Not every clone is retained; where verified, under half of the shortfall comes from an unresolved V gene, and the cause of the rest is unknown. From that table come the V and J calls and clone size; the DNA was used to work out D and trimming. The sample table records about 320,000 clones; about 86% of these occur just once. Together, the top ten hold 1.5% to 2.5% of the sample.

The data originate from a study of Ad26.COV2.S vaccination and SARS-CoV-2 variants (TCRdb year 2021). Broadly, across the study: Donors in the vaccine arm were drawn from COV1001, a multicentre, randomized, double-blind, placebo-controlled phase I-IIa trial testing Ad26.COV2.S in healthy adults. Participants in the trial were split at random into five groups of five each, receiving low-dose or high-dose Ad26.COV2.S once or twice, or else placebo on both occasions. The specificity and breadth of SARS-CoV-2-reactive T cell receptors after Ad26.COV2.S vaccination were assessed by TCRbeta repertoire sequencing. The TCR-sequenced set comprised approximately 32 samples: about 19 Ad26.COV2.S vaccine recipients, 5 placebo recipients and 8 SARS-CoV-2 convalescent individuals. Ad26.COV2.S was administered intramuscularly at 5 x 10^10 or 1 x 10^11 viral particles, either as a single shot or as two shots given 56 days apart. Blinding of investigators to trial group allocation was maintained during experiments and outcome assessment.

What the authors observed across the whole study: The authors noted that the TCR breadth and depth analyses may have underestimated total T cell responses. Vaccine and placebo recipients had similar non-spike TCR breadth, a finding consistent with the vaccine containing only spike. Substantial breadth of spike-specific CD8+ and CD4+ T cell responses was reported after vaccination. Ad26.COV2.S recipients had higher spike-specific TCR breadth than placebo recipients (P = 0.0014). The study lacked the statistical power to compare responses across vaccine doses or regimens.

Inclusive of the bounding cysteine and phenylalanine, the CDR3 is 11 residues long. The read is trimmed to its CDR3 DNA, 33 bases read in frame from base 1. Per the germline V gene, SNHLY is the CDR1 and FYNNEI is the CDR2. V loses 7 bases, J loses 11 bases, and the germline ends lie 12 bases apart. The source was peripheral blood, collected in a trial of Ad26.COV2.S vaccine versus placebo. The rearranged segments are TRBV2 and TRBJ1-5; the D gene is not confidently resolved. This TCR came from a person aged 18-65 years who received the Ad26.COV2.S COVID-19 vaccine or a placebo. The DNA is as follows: TGTGCCAGCATGGGATACGGGTCCCAGCATTTT. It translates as CASMGYGSQHF.